This T cell receptor beta chain came from a study of CD8+ T cells in alopecia areata. About this clone: Its antigen is still unknown.

Whole-study findings and limits: Sequence data from scalp samples additionally include resident alphabeta T cells of normal skin.

This sample's treatment: oral pan-JAK inhibitor, 5-10 mg twice daily. cDNA serving as the sequencing template came from extracted, reverse transcribed RNA. Here immunoSEQ multiplex PCR was the method, and the copy in TCRdb shows in-frame clones only, minus some. This table holds more than 110,000 clones, 50% to 65% found once. The CDR3 covers 14 residues. Germline CDR1 is PRHDT and CDR2 is FYEKMQ (reference sequence). Trimming stripped 1 base from V and 0 bases from J, with 5 bases between. The sample was CD8+ T cells sorted from blood, taken at week 4, from a patient treated with tofacitinib. The origin of this receptor is a human donor with alopecia areata. The chain links TRBV13 to TRBJ2-3, with D tentatively TRBD2 (5 bases). CDR3 region: CASSLAGSTDTQYF. CDR3 bases: TGTGCCAGCAGCTTAGCGGGAAGCACAGATACGCAGTATTTT.